Listed here are 8 T cell receptor beta chains from one sample, sequenced in a study of graft-versus-host responses after intestinal transplantation. Clones were sequenced by immunoSEQ multiplex PCR, and TCRdb holds only the in-frame ones, with some missing. The sample lists roughly 62,000 clones; around 91% were seen once. Sequencing used PBMCs, obtained roughly 120 days after intestinal transplantation. Source of these receptors: a human patient who received an intestinal transplant, so some T cells may come from the graft donor.

The rearrangement uses TRBV19 and TRBJ1-6; 7 nucleotides line up with TRBD1. The CDR3 is 16 amino acids. Germline CDR1 reads LNHDA; CDR2 reads SQIVND (reference sequence). V lost 6 bases, J lost 0 bases, and 5 bases stayed unmatched. The CDR3, as DNA: TGTGCCAGTAGGGTACAGGGGAGCTCCTATAATTCACCCCTCCACTTT. Protein product: CASRVQGSSYNSPLHF.

This rearrangement joins TRBV7-2 to TRBJ1-1; 7 bases agree with TRBD1. Germline lookup yields CDR1 SGHTA and CDR2 FQGNSA. This CDR3 has 11 amino acids. V shed 7 bases, J shed 8 bases, and the junction held 4 bases outside the gene matches. DNA for the CDR3: TGTGCCAGCAACCTGGACAGGGAAGCTTTCTTT. It yields the protein CASNLDREAFF.

The chain is built from TRBV28 and TRBJ2-7, with no clear D. Germline CDR1 reads MDHEN; CDR2 reads SYDVKM. V lost 3 bases, J lost 2 bases, and 17 bases lay in between. This CDR3 region has 16 residues. CDR3 amino acids: CASSFPPYDGTYEQYF. The CDR3 coding sequence is TGTGCCAGCAGTTTTCCACCATACGACGGAACCTACGAGCAGTACTTC.

The chain employs TRBV11-3 and TRBJ2-1; no clear D gene. Germline V lookup: CDR1 SGHNT, CDR2 YENEEA. This CDR3 comprises 12 residues. V lost 4 bases, J lost 5 bases, and 6 bases lay in between. For the CDR3, the DNA is TGTGCCAGCAGCTCCAACGACAATGAGCAGTTCTTC. Encoded protein: CASSSNDNEQFF.

The gene calls are TRBV6-1 and TRBJ2-3, with 10 bases matching TRBD2. CDR1 is MNHNS and CDR2 is SASEGT in the germline V gene. Germline trimming cut 5 bases from V and 5 bases from J; bases unmatched to any gene: 7. The CDR3 covers 15 residues. The CDR3, as DNA: TGTGCCAGCAGTTTGGGGGGACTAGCGCGAGATACGCAGTATTTT. Translated, it gives CASSLGGLARDTQYF.

The rearrangement links TRBV27 to TRBJ2-7; the D gene is possibly TRBD1 (6 bases). The CDR3 extends over 13 amino acids. The V gene's germline CDR1 is MNHEY and CDR2 SMNVEV (reference sequence). Trimming took 6 bases from V and 4 from J, leaving 13 bases between them. CDR3 residues: CASRKTQGYEQYF. CDR3 in DNA: TGTGCCAGCAGAAAGACACAGGGATACGAGCAGTACTTC.

V gene TRBV9 combines with J gene TRBJ1-2; 8 bases fit TRBD1. Unmatched junction bases numbered 5, after V lost 4 bases and J lost 6 bases. The CDR3 is 13 amino acids. Looked up from germline, CDR1 is SGDLS and CDR2 is YYNGEE. CDR3 DNA: TGTGCCAGCAGCCCACGACAGGGGCATGGCTACACCTTC. As protein: CASSPRQGHGYTF. Using reference TRBV9 and TRBJ1-2 for the parts outside the CDR3, the full variable domain is DSGVTQTPKHLITATGQRVTLRCSPRSGDLSVYWYQQSLDQGLQFLIQYYNGEERAKGNILERFSAQQFPDLHSELNLSSLELGDSALYFCASSPRQGHGYTFGSGTRLTVV.

The chain combines TRBV2 with TRBJ2-7, with D uncertain. Trimming removed 6 bases at V and 1 base at J, with 13 bases between. The CDR3 is 14 amino acids. From germline, CDR1 is SNHLY and CDR2 FYNNEI. Here the CDR3 reads CASSPEAVSYEQYF. The CDR3 nucleotides read TGTGCCAGCAGCCCCGAGGCGGTGTCCTACGAGCAGTACTTC. The full variable domain, rest sourced from reference TRBV2 and TRBJ2-7, is EPEVTQTPSHQVTQMGQEVILRCVPISNHLYFYWYRQILGQKVEFLVSFYNNEISEKSEIFDDQFSVERPDGSNFTLKIRSTKLEDSAMYFCASSPEAVSYEQYFGPGTRLTVT.